Listed here are 23 T cell receptor beta chains from one sample, sequenced in a study of shared clonotypes between healthy human individuals. Profiled with immunoSEQ multiplex PCR; TCRdb holds only in-frame clones, not every one. The table includes about 95,000 clones, roughly two thirds detected once. The specimen was memory CD8+ T cells sorted from blood. Subset: CD45RO+ cells pooled with CCR7-negative TemRA cells. These TCRs come from a young man in good health.

The chain combines TRBV7-9 with TRBJ1-2, with D perhaps TRBD1 (5 bases). Germline assignment: CDR1 SEHNR and CDR2 FQNEAQ (reference sequence). V lost 3 bases, J lost 2 bases, and 13 bases lay in between. The CDR3 runs 15 residues. CDR3 sequence: CASSFRASGNYGYTF. The CDR3 bases are TGTGCCAGCAGCTTCAGGGCCAGCGGGAACTATGGCTACACCTTC.

The chain carries TRBV5-1 and TRBJ2-3; the D gene is possibly TRBD2 (5 bases). The CDR3 contains 13 residues. The germline V gene encodes CDR1 SGHRS and CDR2 YFSETQ. V lost 0 bases to trimming and J lost 11 bases, with 13 bases between them. The DNA of the CDR3 is TGCGCCAGCAGCTTGGCAGCGGCAACGATGCAGTATTTT. Translated: CASSLAAATMQYF. The full variable domain, rest sourced from reference TRBV5-1 and TRBJ2-3, is KAGVTQTPRYLIKTRGQQVTLSCSPISGHRSVSWYQQTPGQGLQFLFEYFSETQRNKGNFPGRFSGRQFSNSRSEMNVSTLELGDSALYLCASSLAAATMQYFGPGTRLTVL.

The DNA of the CDR3 is TGCGCCAGCAGCCATCGACAGGGTCGTGAGACCCAGTACTTC. This codes for CASSHRQGRETQYF. J is TRBJ2-5 and V is TRBV4-3; 7 nucleotides align to TRBD1. The length of the CDR3 is 14 residues. Germline CDR1 and CDR2: LGHNA and YSLEER. J was trimmed by 5 bases and V by 3 bases; bases with no gene match: 6.

This chain links TRBV11-2 with TRBJ2-7; D possibly corresponds to TRBD2 (5 bases). Trimming took 5 bases from V and 2 from J, leaving 10 bases between them. The CDR3 spans 13 residues. Per germline, CDR1 SGHAT and CDR2 FQNNGV. Here the CDR3 DNA reads TGTGCCAGCAGCCTCCCGGGGACCTACGAGCAGTACTTC. This sequence encodes CASSLPGTYEQYF.

V is TRBV4-1 and J is TRBJ2-1, with D perhaps TRBD2 (6 bases). CDR1 and CDR2 from the germline V gene are MGHRA and YSYEKL. The CDR3 has 15 amino acids. V was pared by 5 bases and J by 1 base, with 12 bases between. CDR3 residues: CASSFSGSSYNEQFF. The CDR3 DNA is TGCGCCAGCAGCTTTAGCGGTTCATCCTACAATGAGCAGTTCTTC.

V is TRBV7-9 and J is TRBJ1-5; D ambiguous. CDR1 is SEHNR and CDR2 is FQNEAQ in the germline V gene (reference sequence). With 0 bases removed from V and 0 bases from J, the gap between germline ends came to 12 bases. CDR3 length: 17 amino acids. The CDR3 is CASSLAPPGYSNQPQHF. DNA for the CDR3: TGTGCCAGCAGCTTAGCGCCACCGGGGTATAGCAATCAGCCCCAGCATTTT.

The V and J genes are TRBV27 and TRBJ2-1, with 12 bases aligning to TRBD2. V lost 6 bases to trimming and J lost 3 bases; unmatched junction nucleotides: 0. The CDR3 extends over 14 amino acids. Per the germline V gene, CDR1 is MNHEY and CDR2 is SMNVEV (reference sequence). In DNA form, the CDR3 reads TGTGCCAGCAGACTAGCGGGAGGCTACAATGAGCAGTTCTTC. It translates to CASRLAGGYNEQFF.

This chain links TRBV2 with TRBJ2-7; D tentatively reads TRBD1 or TRBD2 (5 bases each). Germline V gives CDR1 SNHLY, CDR2 FYNNEI. The CDR3 is made up of 14 amino acids. The germline V and J ends were trimmed by 3 bases and 3 bases, with 12 bases remaining between them. CDR3 bases: TGTGCCAGCAGTGACCTGAGGGGCAACTACGAGCAGTACTTC. Translating gives CASSDLRGNYEQYF.

The gene calls are TRBV4-2 and TRBJ2-7; 7 bases align to TRBD2. The V segment lost 5 bases and the J segment 0 bases; nucleotides outside the gene matches: 7. The CDR3 spans 15 residues. Germline assignment: CDR1 LGHNA and CDR2 YNFKEQ. The CDR3 loop is CASSWSGVSSYEQYF. DNA of the CDR3: TGTGCCAGCAGCTGGAGCGGGGTAAGCTCCTACGAGCAGTACTTC.

V is TRBV28 and J is TRBJ2-7; D uncertain. Per germline, CDR1 MDHEN and CDR2 SYDVKM. This CDR3 region has 12 residues. Trimming removed 7 bases from V and 1 base from J, with 8 bases in between. The CDR3 DNA sequence: TGTGCCAGCACCGGGCCTTCCTACGAGCAGTACTTC. It is translated as CASTGPSYEQYF.

On this clone: The same CDR3 can be traced to other DNA sequences in this sample. The chain joins TRBV4-3 to TRBJ2-1, with 11 bases identical to TRBD1. Trimming cost V 3 bases and J 4 bases; bases outside gene matches: 2. The CDR3 is made up of 15 amino acids. The germline V gene encodes CDR1 LGHNA and CDR2 YSLEER. The CDR3 here is CASSQGQGGYNEQFF. In DNA form, the CDR3 reads TGCGCCAGCAGCCAGGGACAGGGGGGTTACAATGAGCAGTTCTTC.

This clone was recorded only once. This chain joins TRBV5-1 and TRBJ2-3; D remains ambiguous. Germline V gives CDR1 SGHRS, CDR2 YFSETQ. V lost 0 bases and J 6 bases, leaving 17 bases between the germline ends. This CDR3 has 16 amino acids. The CDR3 region has the DNA TGCGCCAGCAGCTTGGTTCCCCAGGTCTCTATCGATACGCAGTATTTT. It is translated as CASSLVPQVSIDTQYF.

The chain carries TRBV28 and TRBJ2-7; D possibly corresponds to TRBD2 (6 bases). The V gene's germline CDR1 is MDHEN and CDR2 SYDVKM. CDR3 length: 18 amino acids. V dropped 6 bases and J dropped 3 bases, with 27 bases sitting between them. CDR3 sequence (DNA): TGTGCCAGCAGCGTCATTGCCGCCAAGGAGGGAAAATTCTACGAGCAGTACTTC. The encoded protein is CASSVIAAKEGKFYEQYF.

Turning to this clone: Other DNA sequences in this sample translate to the same CDR3. V is TRBV7-9 and J is TRBJ2-1, with 12 bases that match TRBD2. After removal of 4 bases from V and 0 bases from J, the junction contained 4 bases not matched to a gene. CDR3 size: 17 residues. Looked up from germline, CDR1 is SEHNR and CDR2 is FQNEAQ (reference sequence). CDR3: CASSSGLAGSSYNEQFF. The CDR3 DNA sequence: TGTGCCAGCAGCTCGGGACTAGCGGGTAGCTCCTACAATGAGCAGTTCTTC.

The rearrangement uses TRBV4-3 and TRBJ2-2; weak D call: TRBD1 (5 bases). The V end lost 1 base, the J end lost 8 bases, and 26 bases lay between the germline ends. The CDR3 has 19 amino acids. CDR1 and CDR2 (germline): LGHNA, YSLEER. The CDR3, as DNA: TGCGCCAGCAGCCAAGCGGTGTTGAGTGTTCGAAGGGGTGGTGGGGAGCTGTTTTTT. Residues: CASSQAVLSVRRGGGELFF.

This chain joins TRBV28 and TRBJ1-5; D uncertain. V lost 5 bases and J 6 bases, leaving 8 bases between the germline ends. The CDR3 is made up of 12 amino acids. Looked up from germline, CDR1 is MDHEN and CDR2 is SYDVKM. CDR3 coding DNA: TGTGCCAGCAGTCCGTACCGTCAGCCCCAGCATTTT. This gives the protein CASSPYRQPQHF.

V usage is TRBV7-2 and J usage is TRBJ2-5; 8 bases match TRBD1. The CDR3 is 15 residues long. With V trimmed by 4 bases and J by 5 bases, 9 bases remained unmatched. The germline CDR1 and CDR2 sequences are SGHTA and FQGNSA. The CDR3, as DNA: TGTGCCAGCAGCTCGGGACAGGCGAACCGGGAGACCCAGTACTTC. Amino acids: CASSSGQANRETQYF.

This sequence joins TRBV7-9 and TRBJ1-2; D might be TRBD1 (6 bases). V shed 1 base and J shed 3 bases, with 12 bases lying between them. Germline V gives CDR1 SEHNR, CDR2 FQNEAQ (reference sequence). CDR3 size: 15 residues. This CDR3 is CASSLGTDMYYGYTF. DNA for the CDR3: TGTGCCAGCAGCTTAGGGACAGACATGTACTATGGCTACACCTTC.

Only a few counts were recorded for this clone. This rearrangement joins TRBV27 to TRBJ2-7; 10 nucleotides match TRBD2. Losses at the gene ends were 2 bases for V and 0 bases for J; bases not matched to a gene: 7. This CDR3 has 17 residues. The germline CDR1 and CDR2 sequences are MNHEY and SMNVEV (reference sequence). Here the CDR3 DNA reads TGTGCCAGCAGTTTAATCCAGACTAGCGGGCCCTCCTACGAGCAGTACTTC. Protein sequence: CASSLIQTSGPSYEQYF.

This clone was observed a single time. The rearrangement uses TRBV25-1 and TRBJ1-2, with no clear D. Germline loops: CDR1 MGHDK, CDR2 SYGVNS. The CDR3 runs 13 residues. V was pared by 6 bases and J by 6 bases, with 14 bases between. For the CDR3, the DNA is TGTGCCAGCAGCCCCGCCGCCCCGGATGGCTACACCTTC. Translated, it gives CASSPAAPDGYTF.

This chain links TRBV15 with TRBJ2-7, with D tentatively TRBD1 or TRBD2 (5 bases each). Germline assignment: CDR1 LNHNV and CDR2 YYDKDF (reference sequence). The CDR3 is 14 residues long. The V and J ends lost 5 bases and 2 bases respectively, with 13 bases between them. The CDR3 bases are TGTGCCACCAGCTACCCCTGGGACCCCTACGAGCAGTACTTC. Residues: CATSYPWDPYEQYF.

This sequence joins TRBV10-3 and TRBJ2-5; 8 positions match TRBD1. This CDR3 has 14 amino acids. CDR1 is ENHRY, CDR2 SYGVKD, per germline. With V trimmed by 6 bases and J by 2 bases, 5 bases remained unmatched. CDR3 loop: CAISPGQEQETQYF. The CDR3 DNA sequence: TGTGCCATCAGCCCGGGACAGGAACAAGAGACCCAGTACTTC.

CDR3 residues: CASSSTGGNKNIQYF. The CDR3 nucleotides read TGTGCCAGCAGCTCCACAGGGGGCAACAAAAACATTCAGTACTTC. V usage is TRBV7-9 and J usage is TRBJ2-4; the match to TRBD1 covers 9 bases. The CDR3 is made up of 15 amino acids. With V trimmed by 4 bases and J by 3 bases, 4 bases remained unmatched. Germline assignment: CDR1 SEHNR and CDR2 FQNEAQ (reference sequence). Full variable domain (outside the CDR3, taken from reference TRBV7-9 and TRBJ2-4): DTGVSQNPRHKITKRGQNVTFRCDPISEHNRLYWYRQTLGQGPEFLTYFQNEAQLEKSRLLSDRFSAERPKGSFSTLEIQRTEQGDSAMYLCASSSTGGNKNIQYFGAGTRLSVL.